Listed here is a single TCR beta chain. As yet, its antigen is unknown. Systemic immunosuppression or a history of autoimmune disease excluded patients. The sampling schedule covered blood at baseline, cycle 4 day 1, and cycle 7 day 1. These data originate in a study of OX40 agonist ivuxolimab in advanced cancers. The repertoire was sequenced with immunoSEQ multiplex PCR; TCRdb's copy has only in-frame clones and lacks some. The table has 95,000 to 150,000 clones, 93% seen once. V was clipped by 4 bases and J by 1 base; unmatched bases: 3. CDR3 length: 15 amino acids. Germline CDR1 SEHNR, CDR2 FQNEAQ (reference sequence). Study results and caveats: Antigens targeted by the expanded peripheral T cells were not determined. Those patients achieving a partial response at 0.1-3.0 mg/kg showed among the lowest clonal expansion.

The V gene is TRBV7-9, the J gene TRBJ2-1; 8 bases fit TRBD1. Sequencing was performed on CD4+ or CD8+ T cells sorted from blood, taken in a trial of the OX40 agonist ivuxolimab. The clonotype originates from an adult with an advanced solid tumor such as melanoma, head and neck, liver or kidney cancer. In nucleotides, the CDR3 is TGTGCCAGCAGCTCCCGACAGGGGTCCTACAATGAGCAGTTCTTC. Translation: CASSSRQGSYNEQFF.